This TCR beta chain was recorded in a study of T cells after yellow fever vaccination. The CDR3 is made up of 14 amino acids. CDR1 SEHNR and CDR2 FQNEAQ come from the germline V gene (reference sequence). Trimming took off 4 bases at V and 0 bases at J, with 7 bases between the two ends. MiXCR, run by TCRdb on the 5' RACE reads, gives a single entry per CDR3 protein. The table shows about 580,000 distinct CDR3 sequences, with around 17% occurring only once. Here the sequenced sample was PBMCs, taken about 5 days after the first yellow fever vaccination. J is TRBJ2-1 and V is TRBV7-9; D gene ambiguous. The source is a young man who received the YFV17D yellow fever vaccine. CDR3 protein: CASSSEVSYNEQFF. DNA for the CDR3: TGTGCCAGCAGCTCCGAAGTCTCCTACAATGAGCAGTTCTTC.